Below, 3 T cell receptor beta chains from the same sample are listed, as sequenced in a study of blood T cell repertoires in COVID-19 (dated by TCRdb to 2019 to 2021). Libraries were made using the immunoSEQ multiplex PCR assay. What TCRdb holds here is the immuneACCESS table cut down to in-frame rearrangements. Part of the clones is not present; checked against another copy, under half of the missing clones reflect an unresolved V gene, and the others are unexplained. The sample yields about 59,000 clones; around four fifths were counted once. The ten largest clones capture more than 15% of the sample. Specimen: peripheral blood. The receptors shown here come from a woman aged 45-60 years with active or convalescent COVID-19.

The rearrangement joins TRBV12-3 or TRBV12-4 to TRBJ1-1, with a possible D match to TRBD1 (5 bases). This CDR3 is 13 amino acids long. V was cut by 6 bases and J by 4 bases, with 12 bases left in between. The CDR3 reads CASSPGYSTEAFF. The CDR3 bases are TGTGCCAGCAGCCCAGGGTATAGCACTGAAGCTTTCTTT.

In its sample, this clone was seen many times. The genes are TRBV7-9 and TRBJ2-1; TRBD2 matches 13 bases. V dropped 4 bases and J dropped 9; count of bases not matched to a gene: 15. Looked up from germline, CDR1 is SEHNR and CDR2 is FQNEAQ (reference sequence). The length of the CDR3 is 18 residues. The CDR3 loop is CASSSPYGGTSGMGEQFF. In DNA, the CDR3 is TGTGCCAGCAGCTCTCCCTACGGGGGGACTAGCGGGATGGGTGAGCAGTTCTTC.

The J gene is TRBJ2-7, the V gene TRBV10-3; 8 bases map to TRBD1. V gave up 6 bases and J gave up 2 bases; unmatched junction bases: 9. The CDR3 loop spans 15 amino acids. Germline CDR1 is ENHRY and CDR2 is SYGVKD. The DNA for the CDR3 is TGTGCCATCAGCAGGGACAGGCTTTGGCCCTACGAGCAGTACTTC. It codes for CAISRDRLWPYEQYF.